The clone carrying this T cell receptor beta chain appeared a few times. These data are taken from a study of T cells of healthy individuals. The germline CDR1 and CDR2 sequences are KGHDR and SFDVKD. V shed 1 base, J shed 2 bases, and the junction held 5 bases outside the gene matches. The CDR3 runs to 16 residues. MiXCR, applied by TCRdb to the 5' RACE reads, yields one record per CDR3 protein. Among around 53,000 distinct CDR3 sequences listed, roughly 15% were seen once. The clonotype comes from a human donor in good health. The V gene is TRBV24-1, the J gene TRBJ2-3, with 7 positions matching TRBD2. Here the CDR3 DNA reads TGTGCCACCAGTGATTTAGCGGGGTCTCTCACAGATACGCAGTATTTT. It specifies CATSDLAGSLTDTQYF.